This record looks at one TCR beta chain sequence and its context. What it recognizes is unknown. This sample is part of a study of OX40 agonist ivuxolimab in advanced cancers. Study-level information: Antecedent anti-PD-1, anti-PD-L1 or anti-CTLA-4 therapy was permissible, with 40% having received some. Study observations and caveats: Among T cells, CD8+ cells averaged more expanded clones than CD4+ cells.

The data were produced by immunoSEQ multiplex PCR, yet TCRdb's version contains in-frame clones alone and is incomplete. Of approximately 54,000 clones in the sample, approximately 89% are singletons; the top ten hold approximately 8.3%. The CDR3 runs 15 residues. Trimming cost V 3 bases and J 5 bases, with 16 bases left between them. Germline-derived CDR1 and CDR2 are SGDLS and YYNGEE. Specimen: CD4+ or CD8+ T cells sorted from blood, collected in a trial of the OX40 agonist ivuxolimab. This receptor was identified in an adult with an advanced solid tumor such as melanoma, head and neck, liver or kidney cancer. The V and J genes are TRBV9 and TRBJ2-3, with D perhaps matching TRBD2 (6 bases). The DNA of the CDR3 is TGTGCCAGCAGCGGGGGAGGTTTTCGGGGAGATACGCAGTATTTT. Translated: CASSGGGFRGDTQYF.